The rows below give T cell receptor beta chains drawn from one sample of a study of blood T cell repertoires in COVID-19. Only in-frame clones appear in the TCRdb table, and some are missing; sequencing was by immunoSEQ multiplex PCR. The table includes about 430,000 clones, around nine tenths detected once. The sequencing sample was made of PBMCs or T cells enriched from blood (not recorded which). The receptors shown here come from a woman aged 18-29 years who had been exposed to COVID-19. CDR3s include the opening cysteine and the closing phenylalanine or tryptophan. The D gene is left open where the match is weak. Some rows have no size entry. The others give once, few or many, or a class for an expanded clone.

clone_size: .; v_call: TRBV7-3; d_call: .; j_call: TRBJ2-7; cdr3_length: 13; cdr3_nt: TGTGCCAGCAGCTTAGTCCAGACGGGGGAGCAGTACTTC; cdr3_aa: CASSLVQTGEQYF
clone_size: .; v_call: TRBV6-5; d_call: .; j_call: TRBJ1-1; cdr3_length: 14; cdr3_nt: TGTGCCAGCAGTTATGTACAACGGGACACTGAAGCTTTCTTT; cdr3_aa: CASSYVQRDTEAFF
clone_size: .; v_call: TRBV7-8; d_call: .; j_call: TRBJ1-2; cdr3_length: 14; cdr3_nt: TGTGCCAGCAGCTTAACCGACAGTAACTATGGCTACACCTTC; cdr3_aa: CASSLTDSNYGYTF
clone_size: .; v_call: TRBV2; d_call: TRBD2; j_call: TRBJ2-2; cdr3_length: 15; cdr3_nt: TGTGCCAGCAGCGCAGCGGGAGCGAACACCGGGGAGCTGTTTTTT; cdr3_aa: CASSAAGANTGELFF
clone_size: .; v_call: TRBV28; d_call: TRBD2; j_call: TRBJ2-3; cdr3_length: 16; cdr3_nt: TGTGCCAGCAGTTCCCCCATAGCGGGATCCGGGAGGACGCAGTATTTT; cdr3_aa: CASSSPIAGSGRTQYF
clone_size: .; v_call: TRBV5-4; d_call: TRBD1; j_call: TRBJ2-7; cdr3_length: 14; cdr3_nt: TGTGCCAGCAGCATGGACAGGGGATCGTTTGAGCAGTACTTC; cdr3_aa: CASSMDRGSFEQYF
clone_size: .; v_call: TRBV6-4; d_call: TRBD2; j_call: TRBJ2-2; cdr3_length: 14; cdr3_nt: TGTGCCAGCAGTGGACTAGCGGGAGTCGGGGAGCTGTTTTTT; cdr3_aa: CASSGLAGVGELFF
clone_size: .; v_call: TRBV6-5; d_call: TRBD1; j_call: TRBJ1-1; cdr3_length: 13; cdr3_nt: TGTGCCAGCAGGGAGACAGGGGATACTGAAGCTTTCTTT; cdr3_aa: CASRETGDTEAFF
clone_size: .; v_call: TRBV5-1; d_call: .; j_call: TRBJ2-5; cdr3_length: 15; cdr3_nt: TGCGCCAGCAGCTTGGAGGGGTACCGAGCAGAGACCCAGTACTTC; cdr3_aa: CASSLEGYRAETQYF
clone_size: .; v_call: TRBV28; d_call: .; j_call: TRBJ2-7; cdr3_length: 13; cdr3_nt: TGTGCCAGCAGTAACGGGGGCTCCTACGAGCAGTACTTC; cdr3_aa: CASSNGGSYEQYF
clone_size: few; v_call: TRBV25-1; d_call: TRBD1; j_call: TRBJ2-7; cdr3_length: 15; cdr3_nt: TGTGCCAGCAGTGAATCGTGGGACAGGGCCTACGAGCAGTACTTC; cdr3_aa: CASSESWDRAYEQYF
clone_size: .; v_call: TRBV27; d_call: TRBD1; j_call: TRBJ1-1; cdr3_length: 13; cdr3_nt: TGTGCCAGCAGGGAGACAGGGGGCAGCGGAGCTTTCTTT; cdr3_aa: CASRETGGSGAFF
clone_size: once; v_call: TRBV7-9; d_call: .; j_call: TRBJ1-4; cdr3_length: 14; cdr3_nt: TGTGCCAGCAGTTTGGGACTCAGTAATGAAAAACTGTTTTTT; cdr3_aa: CASSLGLSNEKLFF
clone_size: .; v_call: TRBV14; d_call: .; j_call: TRBJ2-7; cdr3_length: 14; cdr3_nt: TGTGCCAGCAGCCAACAGGGTCCCCCTTACGAGCAGTACTTC; cdr3_aa: CASSQQGPPYEQYF
clone_size: .; v_call: TRBV6-5; d_call: TRBD2; j_call: TRBJ2-3; cdr3_length: 15; cdr3_nt: TGTGCCAGCAACCAACTAGCGGGAGAAGTGGATACGCAGTATTTT; cdr3_aa: CASNQLAGEVDTQYF
clone_size: once; v_call: TRBV5-1; d_call: .; j_call: TRBJ2-2; cdr3_length: 16; cdr3_nt: TGCGCCAGCAGCTTGGTTGCAGGGGTGGACACCGGGGAGCTGTTTTTT; cdr3_aa: CASSLVAGVDTGELFF
clone_size: .; v_call: TRBV5-1; d_call: .; j_call: TRBJ2-5; cdr3_length: 15; cdr3_nt: TGCGCCAGCAGCTTGGCCGGGATTCCTGGTGAGACCCAGTACTTC; cdr3_aa: CASSLAGIPGETQYF
clone_size: .; v_call: TRBV10-1; d_call: TRBD1; j_call: TRBJ1-2; cdr3_length: 17; cdr3_nt: TGCGCCAGCAGTCCCGCTGATATACCGGACAGGGTGTATGGCTACACCTTC; cdr3_aa: CASSPADIPDRVYGYTF
clone_size: once; v_call: TRBV28; d_call: TRBD1; j_call: TRBJ2-1; cdr3_length: 14; cdr3_nt: TGTGCCAGCAGGCGTCGGACAGGGGGCGATGAGCAGTTCTTC; cdr3_aa: CASRRRTGGDEQFF
clone_size: .; v_call: TRBV7-2; d_call: TRBD2; j_call: TRBJ2-1; cdr3_length: 17; cdr3_nt: TGTGCCAGCAGCTTTCGGACTAGCGGGGGGACTTACAATGAGCAGTTCTTC; cdr3_aa: CASSFRTSGGTYNEQFF
clone_size: .; v_call: TRBV29-1; d_call: TRBD1; j_call: TRBJ2-7; cdr3_length: 16; cdr3_nt: TGCAGCGTTGACTCTCGCGGGACAGGGGGTGCCTACGAGCAGTACTTC; cdr3_aa: CSVDSRGTGGAYEQYF
clone_size: few; v_call: TRBV9; d_call: TRBD1; j_call: TRBJ1-1; cdr3_length: 13; cdr3_nt: TGTGCCAGCAGCGCGTCGGGACAGACTGAAGCTTTCTTT; cdr3_aa: CASSASGQTEAFF
clone_size: .; v_call: TRBV14; d_call: .; j_call: TRBJ1-2; cdr3_length: 15; cdr3_nt: TGTGCCAGCAGCCAAGATCATTCCCCGATCGGTGGCTACACCTTC; cdr3_aa: CASSQDHSPIGGYTF
clone_size: .; v_call: TRBV7-6; d_call: .; j_call: TRBJ2-7; cdr3_length: 13; cdr3_nt: TGTGCCAGCAGCTTAGCTCGGGGGTACGAGCAGTACTTC; cdr3_aa: CASSLARGYEQYF
clone_size: few; v_call: TRBV27; d_call: .; j_call: TRBJ2-1; cdr3_length: 15; cdr3_nt: TGTGCCAGCAGTCACCTCCTGGGCTTCCCTAATGAGCAGTTCTTC; cdr3_aa: CASSHLLGFPNEQFF
clone_size: .; v_call: TRBV14; d_call: TRBD2; j_call: TRBJ2-5; cdr3_length: 17; cdr3_nt: TGTGCCAGCAGCCGCCGAGGAGTAGCGGGAGTTCGAGAGACCCAGTACTTC; cdr3_aa: CASSRRGVAGVRETQYF
clone_size: .; v_call: TRBV18; d_call: .; j_call: TRBJ2-3; cdr3_length: 16; cdr3_nt: TGTGCCAGCTCACGGAATCAGGGGAGAAGCACAGATACGCAGTATTTT; cdr3_aa: CASSRNQGRSTDTQYF
clone_size: .; v_call: TRBV5-1; d_call: TRBD1; j_call: TRBJ1-1; cdr3_length: 17; cdr3_nt: TGCGCCAGCAGCTTGGCCGGGACAGGGTTGGTGAACACTGAAGCTTTCTTT; cdr3_aa: CASSLAGTGLVNTEAFF
clone_size: .; v_call: TRBV19; d_call: TRBD1; j_call: TRBJ1-3; cdr3_length: 16; cdr3_nt: TGTGCCAGTAGAAGGACCGGGACAGGGACTGGAAACACCATATATTTT; cdr3_aa: CASRRTGTGTGNTIYF
clone_size: .; v_call: TRBV4-2; d_call: .; j_call: TRBJ2-3; cdr3_length: 17; cdr3_nt: TGTGCCAGCAGCCAAGATTCAACGAGCGGGCCTCGAGGTACGCAGTATTTT; cdr3_aa: CASSQDSTSGPRGTQYF
clone_size: .; v_call: TRBV7-3; d_call: TRBD2; j_call: TRBJ2-1; cdr3_length: 15; cdr3_nt: TGTGCCAGCAGAGAGCGGGGGGGCCCATACAATGAGCAGTTCTTC; cdr3_aa: CASRERGGPYNEQFF
clone_size: .; v_call: TRBV3-1/TRBV3-2; d_call: .; j_call: TRBJ1-5; cdr3_length: 17; cdr3_nt: TGTGCCAGCAGCCAAGAGTGTCGGCGGCCATGGGAGTCGCCCCAGCATTTT; cdr3_aa: CASSQECRRPWESPQHF
clone_size: .; v_call: TRBV28; d_call: .; j_call: TRBJ2-7; cdr3_length: 13; cdr3_nt: TGTGCCACCGCGAGCGGTAGCTCCTACGAGCAGTACTTC; cdr3_aa: CATASGSSYEQYF
clone_size: .; v_call: TRBV7-2; d_call: TRBD1; j_call: TRBJ2-5; cdr3_length: 16; cdr3_nt: TGTGCCAGCAGCTTAAGTCCGACAGGGCCGATGAGAACCCAGTACTTC; cdr3_aa: CASSLSPTGPMRTQYF
clone_size: .; v_call: TRBV7-9; d_call: .; j_call: TRBJ2-7; cdr3_length: 14; cdr3_nt: TGTGCCAGCAGCTCCTTAAGGGGCTTCTACGAGCAGTACTTC; cdr3_aa: CASSSLRGFYEQYF
clone_size: .; v_call: TRBV19; d_call: .; j_call: TRBJ1-2; cdr3_length: 15; cdr3_nt: TGTGCCAGTACCAAAACCGTCGGGGTGAACTATGGCTACACCTTC; cdr3_aa: CASTKTVGVNYGYTF
clone_size: .; v_call: TRBV18; d_call: TRBD1; j_call: TRBJ1-6; cdr3_length: 15; cdr3_nt: TGTGCCAGCTCACCGGGGACAGCAGATAATTCACCCCTCCACTTT; cdr3_aa: CASSPGTADNSPLHF
clone_size: .; v_call: TRBV4-2; d_call: TRBD1; j_call: TRBJ2-1; cdr3_length: 16; cdr3_nt: TGTGCCAGCAGCCAAGAAGGGGGCGTCCGGTACAATGAGCAGTTCTTC; cdr3_aa: CASSQEGGVRYNEQFF
clone_size: once; v_call: TRBV28; d_call: TRBD1; j_call: TRBJ1-5; cdr3_length: 16; cdr3_nt: TGTGCCAGCAGTCCCCCGACAGGGTGGCGCAATCAGCCCCAGCATTTT; cdr3_aa: CASSPPTGWRNQPQHF
clone_size: .; v_call: TRBV19; d_call: TRBD2; j_call: TRBJ2-3; cdr3_length: 14; cdr3_nt: TGTGCCAGTAGACGGGGGGGCGGCACAGATACGCAGTATTTT; cdr3_aa: CASRRGGGTDTQYF
clone_size: .; v_call: TRBV27; d_call: .; j_call: TRBJ2-3; cdr3_length: 14; cdr3_nt: TGTGCCAGCATAATCGGAGGTAGCACAGATACGCAGTATTTT; cdr3_aa: CASIIGGSTDTQYF
clone_size: .; v_call: TRBV11-3; d_call: .; j_call: TRBJ2-5; cdr3_length: 15; cdr3_nt: TGTGCCAGCAGCTTAAGGAGCCAACCGGGGGAGACCCAGTACTTC; cdr3_aa: CASSLRSQPGETQYF
clone_size: .; v_call: TRBV4-1; d_call: .; j_call: TRBJ2-5; cdr3_length: 15; cdr3_nt: TGCGCCAGCAGCCAAGGGGCCCCGCTTGGCGAGACCCAGTACTTC; cdr3_aa: CASSQGAPLGETQYF
clone_size: .; v_call: TRBV29-1; d_call: .; j_call: TRBJ2-2; cdr3_length: 13; cdr3_nt: TGCAGCGCCGCGGCGGCGAACACCGGGGAGCTGTTTTTT; cdr3_aa: CSAAAANTGELFF
clone_size: .; v_call: TRBV5-1; d_call: .; j_call: TRBJ1-2; cdr3_length: 17; cdr3_nt: TGCGCCAGCAGCCCGCGCCCTTCGGACAGAGCTAACTATGGCTACACCTTC; cdr3_aa: CASSPRPSDRANYGYTF
clone_size: once; v_call: TRBV27; d_call: TRBD1; j_call: TRBJ1-4; cdr3_length: 16; cdr3_nt: TGTGCCAGCAGTTTTATTAACGGCAGGGGGGATGAAAAACTGTTTTTT; cdr3_aa: CASSFINGRGDEKLFF